The entry below gives a single T cell receptor beta chain sequence along with its context. The sample originates from a study of shared clonotypes between healthy human individuals. Across the whole study: Researchers assigned three CD4 naive, three CD4 memory, two CD8 naive and one CD8 memory plate to each donor.

Germline V gene sequence: CDR1 LGHNT, CDR2 FRNRAP. The CDR3 loop spans 13 amino acids. Assay used: immunoSEQ multiplex PCR; TCRdb lists only in-frame clones, some missing. The data show 1 million to 1.2 million clones, with approximately 75% seen just once and roughly 0.83% held by the top ten. The source is a man aged 18 to 29 in good health. Some clones in this sample may be carry-over from other donors' samples. Sample: memory CD4+ T cells from PBMCs. The subset here: CD45RA-negative fraction. The chain links TRBV12-5 to TRBJ1-5; TRBD1 aligns across 8 bases. The CDR3 DNA sequence: TGTGACCCGACAGGGGATAGCAATCAGCCCCAGCATTTT. Amino acid sequence: CDPTGDSNQPQHF.